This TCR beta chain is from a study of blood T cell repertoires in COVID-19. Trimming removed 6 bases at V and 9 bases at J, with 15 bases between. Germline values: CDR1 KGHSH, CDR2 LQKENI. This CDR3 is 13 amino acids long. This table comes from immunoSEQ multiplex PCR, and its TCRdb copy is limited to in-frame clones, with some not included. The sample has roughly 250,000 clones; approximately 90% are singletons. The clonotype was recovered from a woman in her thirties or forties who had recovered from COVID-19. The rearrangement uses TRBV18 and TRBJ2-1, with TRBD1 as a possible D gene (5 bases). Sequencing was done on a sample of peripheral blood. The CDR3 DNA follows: TGTGCCAGCTCCCCGGTACAGGTCCTTGAGCAGTTCTTC. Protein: CASSPVQVLEQFF. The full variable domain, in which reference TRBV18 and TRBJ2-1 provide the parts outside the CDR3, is NAGVMQNPRHLVRRRGQEARLRCSPMKGHSHVYWYRQLPEEGLKFMVYLQKENIIDESGMPKERFSAEFPKEGPSILRIQQVVRGDSAAYFCASSPVQVLEQFFGPGTRLTVL.